The 20 T cell receptor beta chains reported below all come from one sample, sequenced in a study of shared clonotypes between healthy human individuals. Profiled with immunoSEQ multiplex PCR; TCRdb holds only in-frame clones, not every one. The sample yields a few million clones, under 95% seen once. Sequenced: naive CD4+ T cells from PBMCs. Subset noted: CD45RA+ positively selected. These receptor sequences come from a man between 18 and 35 years old in good health. Some clones in this sample may be carry-over from other donors' samples.

The rearrangement joins TRBV15 to TRBJ2-7; D is uncertain. CDR3 length: 14 amino acids. Germline-derived CDR1 and CDR2 are LNHNV and YYDKDF (reference sequence). V was clipped by 3 bases and J by 0 bases, with 9 bases between them. This CDR3 reads CATSRTRSSYEQYF. The CDR3 coding sequence is TGTGCCACCAGCAGGACAAGGAGCTCCTACGAGCAGTACTTC.

The chain recombines TRBV29-1 with TRBJ1-2; no reliable D call. The CDR3 totals 10 residues. Germline V gene data show CDR1 as SQVTM and CDR2 as ANQGSEA. The germline V and J ends were trimmed by 4 bases and 8 bases, with 8 bases remaining between them. The CDR3 spells CSVGAEGYTF. The CDR3 DNA reads TGCAGCGTTGGGGCGGAGGGCTACACCTTC.

This sequence joins TRBV5-1 and TRBJ1-2; 7 bases line up with TRBD1. With 4 bases clipped from V and 1 base from J, the junction kept 10 bases outside the gene matches. This CDR3 contains 16 residues. Germline-derived CDR1 and CDR2 are SGHRS and YFSETQ. DNA for the CDR3: TGCGCCAGCAGCCCTACCCAAGGGGACAGTAACTATGGCTACACCTTC. It is translated as CASSPTQGDSNYGYTF.

This chain connects TRBV5-5 to TRBJ2-7; D gene ambiguous. CDR3 length: 14 residues. Germline CDR1 is SGHKS and CDR2 is YYEKEE (reference sequence). Trimming took 0 bases from V and 3 from J, leaving 10 bases between them. The CDR3 is CASSLEVNRYEQYF. CDR3 DNA: TGTGCCAGCAGCTTGGAGGTAAACCGCTACGAGCAGTACTTC.

The chain joins TRBV19 to TRBJ2-7; 13 nucleotides line up with TRBD2. This CDR3 has 15 residues. Germline-derived CDR1 and CDR2 are LNHDA and SQIVND (reference sequence). Unmatched junction bases numbered 3, after V lost 6 bases and J lost 1 base. The CDR3 protein is CASRRTSGSSYEQYF. DNA of the CDR3: TGTGCCAGTAGACGGACTAGCGGGAGTTCCTACGAGCAGTACTTC.

Notes on this clone: The sample carries other DNA sequences with the same CDR3. This rearrangement joins TRBV7-2 to TRBJ2-3, with D uncertain. V was clipped by 2 bases and J by 1 base, with 7 bases between them. The CDR3 loop spans 14 amino acids. CDR1 and CDR2 from the germline V gene are SGHTA and FQGNSA. CDR3 protein: CASSLSQGTDTQYF. The CDR3 nucleotides are TGTGCCAGCAGCTTATCCCAGGGCACAGATACGCAGTATTTT.

J is TRBJ1-5 and V is TRBV11-2; 7 bases are a match to TRBD1. This CDR3 comprises 15 residues. V lost 0 bases, J lost 4 bases, and 3 bases stayed unmatched. Germline V gives CDR1 SGHAT, CDR2 FQNNGV. CDR3 sequence: CASSLELGQNQPQHF. The DNA for the CDR3 is TGTGCCAGCAGCTTAGAACTGGGACAGAATCAGCCCCAGCATTTT.

This clone came up once. The rearrangement uses TRBV5-8 and TRBJ2-3, with 8 positions matching TRBD1. Trimming cost V 1 base and J 0 bases; bases outside gene matches: 1. The germline gives CDR1 SGHTS, CDR2 YDEGEE. The length of the CDR3 is 15 residues. In DNA form, the CDR3 reads TGTGCCAGCAGCTTGTGGGACAGGAGCACAGATACGCAGTATTTT. This translates into CASSLWDRSTDTQYF.

The genes are TRBV4-3 and TRBJ2-1; the D gene is possibly TRBD2 (5 bases). This CDR3 is built from 15 residues. With 6 bases removed from V and 0 bases from J, the gap between germline ends came to 12 bases. The germline gives CDR1 LGHNA, CDR2 YSLEER. The CDR3 loop reads CASSRAVTSYNEQFF. CDR3 DNA: TGCGCCAGCAGTCGAGCGGTTACCTCCTACAATGAGCAGTTCTTC.

This clone has just a few counts. The chain employs TRBV28 and TRBJ1-1; 9 bases are shared with TRBD1. V lost 9 bases and J lost 3; bases outside the gene matches: 11. The length of the CDR3 is 15 residues. Germline assignment: CDR1 MDHEN and CDR2 SYDVKM. This CDR3 is CASRTGGAGDTEAFF. CDR3 nucleotides: TGTGCCAGTAGAACAGGGGGCGCCGGGGACACTGAAGCTTTCTTT.

J is TRBJ2-5 and V is TRBV7-2; no clear D gene. Deletions cut 1 base from V and 6 bases from J, with 6 bases between. This CDR3 spans 12 amino acids. Germline CDR1 and CDR2: SGHTA and FQGNSA. The CDR3 DNA reads TGTGCCAGCAGCTTAGGTGTCCAGACCCAGTACTTC. This codes for CASSLGVQTQYF.

J is TRBJ1-3 and V is TRBV7-9, with D unclear. This CDR3 region has 16 residues. V was cut by 1 base and J by 0 bases, with 10 bases left in between. Germline loops: CDR1 SEHNR, CDR2 FQNEAQ (reference sequence). Written as DNA, the CDR3 is TGTGCCAGCAGCTTAGTTCTGGGCAACTCTGGAAACACCATATATTTT. Amino acids: CASSLVLGNSGNTIYF.

With regard to this clone: Other DNA sequences from this sample encode an identical CDR3 as well. This chain uses TRBV7-9 with TRBJ2-3, with D tentatively TRBD1 (5 bases). V gave up 0 bases and J gave up 4 bases, with 11 bases separating them. This CDR3 comprises 15 residues. Germline V gene lookup returns CDR1 SEHNR and CDR2 FQNEAQ (reference sequence). The CDR3 reads CASSLAGRAADTQYF. CDR3 coding DNA: TGTGCCAGCAGCTTAGCGGGCAGGGCCGCAGATACGCAGTATTTT.

The gene calls are TRBV6-5 and TRBJ2-7, with a tentative D call TRBD2 (6 bases). V was pared by 2 bases and J by 5 bases, with 16 bases between. The CDR3 has 15 amino acids. Germline CDR1 and CDR2: MNHEY and SVGAGI. The CDR3 protein is CASSYAPLGSDEQYF. Here the CDR3 DNA reads TGTGCCAGCAGTTACGCTCCCCTCGGGAGCGACGAGCAGTACTTC.

The V and J genes are TRBV30 and TRBJ2-2; 13 bases fit TRBD2. From germline, CDR1 is GTSNPN and CDR2 SVGIG (reference sequence). CDR3 length: 19 residues. Trimming took 4 bases from V and 5 from J; bases not matched to a gene: 16. CDR3 nucleotides: TGTGCCTGGACGCTCGTCTTCACTAGCGGGAGGGCAAGTACCGGGGAGCTGTTTTTT. Amino acids: CAWTLVFTSGRASTGELFF.

Concerning this clone itself: Other DNA sequences in the sample encode the same CDR3. The chain employs TRBV28 and TRBJ1-1; a weak D match, TRBD1 (5 bases). The V end lost 3 bases, the J end lost 5 bases, and 16 bases lay between the germline ends. Germline V gene data show CDR1 as MDHEN and CDR2 as SYDVKM. The CDR3 loop spans 15 amino acids. CDR3 DNA sequence: TGTGCCAGCAGTTTGAGAGGTGGGGCTTTTACTGAAGCTTTCTTT. This translates into CASSLRGGAFTEAFF.

The genes are TRBV6-5 and TRBJ2-2; no reliable D call. This CDR3 has 13 amino acids. V gave up 7 bases and J gave up 1 base, with 7 bases separating them. Looked up from germline, CDR1 is MNHEY and CDR2 is SVGAGI. The CDR3, as DNA: TGTGCCAGCAATGGCCTGAACACCGGGGAGCTGTTTTTT. Protein: CASNGLNTGELFF.

J is TRBJ2-7 and V is TRBV5-4, with D perhaps matching TRBD1 (6 bases). The germline V gene has CDR1 SGHNT and CDR2 YYREEE (reference sequence). The CDR3 consists of 16 residues. The ends were cut back, 4 bases at V and 5 bases at J, with 22 bases in the middle. The DNA of the CDR3 is TGTGCCAGCAGCCCGCCCGGGCCTGTTCAGGGGCACGAGCAGTACTTC. Amino acids: CASSPPGPVQGHEQYF.

The V and J genes are TRBV5-1 and TRBJ2-7; TRBD2 agrees at 9 bases. With V trimmed by 1 base and J by 6 bases, 11 bases remained unmatched. The CDR3 loop spans 16 amino acids. Looked up from germline, CDR1 is SGHRS and CDR2 is YFSETQ. CDR3: CASSLSPGTSFSEQYF. DNA for the CDR3: TGCGCCAGCAGCTTGAGCCCCGGGACTAGCTTTAGCGAGCAGTACTTC.

This chain connects TRBV19 to TRBJ2-1; TRBD1 is a possible D gene (5 bases). V lost 3 bases to trimming and J lost 8 bases, with 14 bases between them. CDR3 length equals 14 residues. Germline CDR1 and CDR2: LNHDA and SQIVND (reference sequence). CDR3 DNA sequence: TGTGCCAGTAGTATCTCCCCGGCAGGGCATGAGCAGTTCTTC. This gives the protein CASSISPAGHEQFF.